This note documents a single T cell receptor beta chain sequence. This clone has more than one count but fewer than ten. Which antigen it targets is not known. No much larger clone exists at a distance of one base, and base qualities are not known. CDR1 and CDR2 are read off the germline V gene (reference sequence) as SGHNT and YYREEE. The CDR3 starts with the cysteine, ends with the phenylalanine, and has 12 residues. Of the read, only the CDR3 DNA is kept; its 36 bases are in frame from base 1. Trimming at the junction amounts to 4 bases on V and 4 bases on J, and the germline ends lie 9 bases apart. Collaborating institutions collected whole blood in K2EDTA tubes following their own protocols. For TCRbeta analysis, collaborators shipped samples in one of three forms: frozen whole blood, isolated PBMCs, or DNA extracted from either of those sample types. This sample is drawn from a study of blood T cell repertoires in COVID-19 (dated by TCRdb to about 2020). Background on the whole study: The collaborator samples originated in the United States, Italy and Spain and spanned the acute and convalescent phases of COVID-19. The prospective study material was composed of cDNA or gDNA derived from T cells, B-cell-depleted T cells, or PBMCs. Where available, HLA class I and class II types were obtained from metadata supplied by the sample provider rather than from assay-based typing. Samples came from the ongoing ImmuneRACE study (first 160 participants) plus 1,254 subjects from 6 global collaborators. Subjects who had been exposed to COVID-19, were actively infected with it, or had recovered from it provided the deeply sampled blood TCRbeta repertoires that made up the dataset. Sample metadata almost always included a de-identified subject ID, COVID-19 status, age in years and sex. The repertoires were released in a freely available public database meant as a resource for research on the immune response to SARS-CoV-2.

TCRbeta CDR3 regions were amplified from genomic DNA using the immunoSEQ Assay, a bias-controlled multiplex PCR. Processing in the source paper ran as follows. The number of nucleated cells in each sample was estimated from the amplification of reference gene primers within the assay. To quantify the absolute abundance of each unique TCRbeta CDR3 rearrangement, sequence reads were collapsed and filtered. For each sample, productive Simpson clonality was calculated as the square root of Simpson's diversity index across productive rearrangements. TCRdb mirrors the immuneACCESS table, restricted to in-frame sequences. Some clones are absent from its copies; in checked studies, under half trace to an unresolved V gene, and the reason for the others is unknown. Clone size and the V and J calls come from that table; the DNA yielded D and trimming. Present in this sample are hundreds of thousands of clones, just over 85% of which were seen just once. In total, the top ten clones hold 4.4% of the sample.

Study-wide conclusions, independent of this receptor: Clinical and demographic metadata were provided uncurated, with the amount varying by source and participant.

The sample consisted of peripheral blood. This TCR was sampled from a man aged 50-60 years with acute or convalescent COVID-19. Recombination connected TRBV5-4 to TRBJ2-7; the D gene identity is not certain. In nucleotide form, the sequence is TGTGCCAGCAGCCCCCTAGGTTACGAGCAGTACTTC. This translates into CASSPLGYEQYF. With all but the CDR3 taken from the reference TRBV5-4 and TRBJ2-7 genes, the full variable domain is: ETGVTQSPTHLIKTRGQQVTLRCSSQSGHNTVSWYQQALGQGPQFIFQYYREEENGRGNFPPRFSGLQFPNYSSELNVNALELDDSALYLCASSPLGYEQYFGPGTRLTVT.